Only one count was recorded for the clone carrying this T cell receptor (beta chain). Repertoires were generated with immunoSEQ multiplex PCR, while TCRdb's copy carries only in-frame clones and drops some. Altogether under 250,000 clones are present, around nine tenths being singletons, with the ten largest covering approximately 2%. This entry is derived from a study of cytomegalovirus exposure and HLA in healthy donors. Study in general: In a later analysis, it was reported that the 120 or so validation repertoires had been produced on the same platform as the 670 or so repertoires belonging to the first cohort.

Germline trimming cut 0 bases from V and 3 bases from J; bases unmatched to any gene: 1. This CDR3 is built from 14 residues. Germline CDR1 and CDR2: MNHEY and SVGAGI. The TCR originated in a woman under 30 in good health and CMV-seropositive. V usage is TRBV6-5 and J usage is TRBJ2-7, with 8 bases that match TRBD2. Source material: PBMCs. CDR3 amino acids: CASSYSSGSYEQYF. CDR3 coding DNA: TGTGCCAGCAGTTACTCGAGCGGGAGCTACGAGCAGTACTTC.